Given below is one T cell receptor beta chain in context. Ten or more counts support this clonotype. This clone's antigen is unknown. One base away there is no much larger clone; base qualities are not given. The data belong to a study of regulatory T cells in long-lasting Graves disease (dated by TCRdb to the early 2020s). Regarding the research as a whole: To count as having persistent Graves' disease, a patient had to have received antithyroid drug treatment for over 5 years with TSH receptor autoantibodies remaining persistently positive. Antithyroid drugs had been taken for 8.5 to 13 years on average by persistent Graves' disease patients in the clinical cohort. The study took place in China and was registered as a clinical trial. Persistent Graves' disease patients were compared with newly diagnosed Graves' disease patients by peripheral blood TCR sequencing and RNA sequencing. A total of 33 samples were covered by TCR sequencing, comprising some 13 persistent and about 20 newly diagnosed Graves' disease patients.

The sample's time point label is to be understood as: persistent/refractory GD, antithyroid drugs over 5 years with positive TRAb. RNA was extracted from PBMCs in TRIzol for both TCR sequencing and RNA sequencing. Graves' disease was diagnosed according to American Thyroid Association guidelines. Patients were recruited from an endocrinology department in Xi'an, China. Each patient gave around 9.2 milliliters of peripheral blood, collected in an EDTA anticoagulant tube. Ficoll Paque Plus density gradient separation was used to isolate PBMCs, and no further T cell sorting was performed. An Agilent 2100 Bioanalyzer and agarose gel were used to check RNA quality, and a NanoDrop 2000 was used to measure RNA concentration. Beyond this particular receptor, the publication reports: Compared with newly diagnosed patients, persistent Graves' disease patients had lower TCR Shannon entropy and fewer highly expanded clones, which suggests clonal expansion. Only the TCR beta chain was sequenced and analyzed. Because the primary lesion, thyroid tissue, could not be accessed, the study looked at peripheral blood alone. TRBV28, TRBJ1-2 and TRBJ2-5 were preferentially used in persistent disease, while TRBV20-1 and TRBJ2-1 were favored in newly diagnosed disease. The small sample size was acknowledged by the authors as a limitation that may reduce accuracy. A larger number of public clonotypes was shared among persistent patients (approximately 3,000) than among newly diagnosed patients (about 990).

The receptor library was made with multiplex PCR. For sequencing, an Illumina HiSeq 4000 was employed. To build TCR beta libraries, CDR3 regions were amplified by Arm-PCR using iRepertoire HTBI primers. Before sequencing, the PCR products underwent gel purification. Turning to the authors' computational methods: Across samples, about 64 TRBV and 12 to 15 TRBJ segments were identified and used for gene usage analysis of CDR3 amino acid clonotypes. COPE and FqMerger were used to merge the filtered high-quality paired reads into contigs. BLAST was used to align contigs to IMGT TRBV, TRBD and TRBJ reference genes, and CDR3 was defined according to IMGT. Highly expanded clones were defined as clonotypes with a frequency above 0.1%. Shannon entropy served as the measure of repertoire diversity, while the Gini coefficient captured V-J evenness. A clonotype found in more than one individual was treated as public. The public sequencing data were trimmed at Q25 with fastp and processed into clonotypes with MiXCR by TCRdb, which kept only in-frame beta chains. Each CDR3 protein gets just one entry, which takes the most common genes and DNA from the rows behind it. The authors' filters were not applied to this entry. For this sample the table gives some 470,000 distinct CDR3 sequences, of which roughly 21% were detected only once. The top ten clones comprise roughly 7% of the sample.

The germline V gene (reference sequence) gives CDR1 as LNHNV and CDR2 as YYDKDF. The junction shows trimming of 9 bases on V and 0 bases on J, plus 14 bases between the germline ends. Including cysteine and phenylalanine, the CDR3 has 15 amino acids. The entry retains the CDR3 DNA only, 45 bases that are in frame from base 1. The sample consisted of peripheral blood mononuclear cells (PBMCs), taken when the disease was refractory, from a patient treated with antithyroid drugs. This sequence uses TRBV15 and TRBJ2-2; the D gene cannot be resolved beyond TRBD1 or TRBD2, each matching 5 bases. This clonotype was sampled from a female donor with Graves disease. The CDR3 has the sequence CATQGDGSNTGELFF. The bases are TGTGCCACGCAGGGAGACGGCTCGAACACCGGGGAGCTGTTTTTT.